This T cell receptor beta chain appears in the sequencing data of a study of T-cell reconstitution after alpha-beta-depleted transplantation in children. A TCRbeta library incorporating unique molecular identifiers was prepared. MiXCR, applied by TCRdb to the PCR reads, yields one record per CDR3 protein. The table has under 300,000 distinct CDR3 sequences, 9.7% seen once. The CDR3 is 15 amino acids. Per germline, CDR1 ENHRY and CDR2 SYGVKD. V lost 6 bases and J lost 2, with 17 bases in between. This clonotype was seen many times. The sample in question was PBMCs from the stem cell graft donor, obtained from the stem cell graft. This chain uses TRBV10-3 with TRBJ2-7; D is possibly TRBD2 (5 bases). The sequence was collected from a human donor who donated a stem cell graft to a child with SCID. CDR3 DNA: TGTGCCATCAGCCTAGGACTGGGGAGTGCCTACGAGCAGTACTTC. It codes for CAISLGLGSAYEQYF.